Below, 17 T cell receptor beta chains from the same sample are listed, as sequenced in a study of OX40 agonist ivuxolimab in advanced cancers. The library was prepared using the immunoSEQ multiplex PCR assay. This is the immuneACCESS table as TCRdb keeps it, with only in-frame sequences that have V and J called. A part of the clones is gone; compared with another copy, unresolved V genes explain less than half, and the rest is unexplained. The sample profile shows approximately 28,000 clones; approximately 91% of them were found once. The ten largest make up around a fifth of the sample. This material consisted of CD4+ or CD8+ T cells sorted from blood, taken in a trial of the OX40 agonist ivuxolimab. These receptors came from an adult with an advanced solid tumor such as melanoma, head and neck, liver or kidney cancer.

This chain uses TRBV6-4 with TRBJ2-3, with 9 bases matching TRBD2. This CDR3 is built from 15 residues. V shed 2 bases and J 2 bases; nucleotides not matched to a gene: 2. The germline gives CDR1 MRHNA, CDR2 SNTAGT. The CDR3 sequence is CASSDGGGATDTQYF. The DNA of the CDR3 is TGTGCCAGCAGTGACGGCGGGGGGGCCACAGATACGCAGTATTTT.

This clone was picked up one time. The CDR3 loop is CASSLRQGVSYEQYF. The CDR3 DNA reads TGTGCCAGCAGTTTAAGACAGGGGGTCTCCTACGAGCAGTACTTC. The V and J genes are TRBV28 and TRBJ2-7; 9 nucleotides match TRBD1. The V gene's germline CDR1 is MDHEN and CDR2 SYDVKM. The trim removed 2 bases at V and 0 bases at J, leaving 2 bases unmatched. The CDR3 has 15 amino acids.

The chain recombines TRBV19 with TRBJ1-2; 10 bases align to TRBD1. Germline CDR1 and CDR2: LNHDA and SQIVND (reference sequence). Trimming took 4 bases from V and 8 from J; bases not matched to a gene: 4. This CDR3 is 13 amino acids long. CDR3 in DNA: TGTGCCAGTAGTACCGGGACAGGGGTCGGCTACACCTTC. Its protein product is CASSTGTGVGYTF.

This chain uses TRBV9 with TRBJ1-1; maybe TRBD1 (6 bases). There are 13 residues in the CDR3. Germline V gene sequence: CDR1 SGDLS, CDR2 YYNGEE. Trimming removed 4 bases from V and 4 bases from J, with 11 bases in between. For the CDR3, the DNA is TGTGCCAGCAGCCCGGACAGCCTCACTGAAGCTTTCTTT. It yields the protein CASSPDSLTEAFF.

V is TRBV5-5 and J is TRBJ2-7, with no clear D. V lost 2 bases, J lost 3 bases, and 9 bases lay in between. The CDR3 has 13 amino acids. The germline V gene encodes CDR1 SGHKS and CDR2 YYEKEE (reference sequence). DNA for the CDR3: TGTGCCAGCAGCTTTTCTTCAGGCTACGAGCAGTACTTC. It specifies CASSFSSGYEQYF.

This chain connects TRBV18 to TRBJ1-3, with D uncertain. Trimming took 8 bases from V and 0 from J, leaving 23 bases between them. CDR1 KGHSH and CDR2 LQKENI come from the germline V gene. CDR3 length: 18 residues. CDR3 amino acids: CASRPPFTGLSSGNTIYF. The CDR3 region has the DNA TGTGCCAGCCGCCCCCCGTTTACTGGCCTGAGCTCTGGAAACACCATATATTTT. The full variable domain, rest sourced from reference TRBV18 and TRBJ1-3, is NAGVMQNPRHLVRRRGQEARLRCSPMKGHSHVYWYRQLPEEGLKFMVYLQKENIIDESGMPKERFSAEFPKEGPSILRIQQVVRGDSAAYFCASRPPFTGLSSGNTIYFGEGSWLTVV.

CDR3 in amino acids: CASSISPPGTGAPFTEAFF. The CDR3 DNA follows: TGTGCCAGTAGTATTAGCCCCCCCGGGACAGGGGCACCATTCACTGAAGCTTTCTTT. V and J are TRBV19 and TRBJ1-1; 10 nucleotides match TRBD1. V lost 3 bases and J lost 4; bases outside the gene matches: 17. The CDR3 totals 19 residues. Germline values: CDR1 LNHDA, CDR2 SQIVND (reference sequence).

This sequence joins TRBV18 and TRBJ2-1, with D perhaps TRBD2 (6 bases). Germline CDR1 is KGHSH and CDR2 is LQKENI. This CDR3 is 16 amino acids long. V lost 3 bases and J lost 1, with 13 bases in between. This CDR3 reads CASSPTPGESYNEQFF. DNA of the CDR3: TGTGCCAGCTCACCGACTCCGGGAGAGTCCTACAATGAGCAGTTCTTC.

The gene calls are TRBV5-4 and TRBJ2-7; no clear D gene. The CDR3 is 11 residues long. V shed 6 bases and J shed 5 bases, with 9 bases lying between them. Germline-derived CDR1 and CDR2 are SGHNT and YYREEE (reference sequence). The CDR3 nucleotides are TGTGCCAGCACCGTCGGCCACGAGCAGTACTTC. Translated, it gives CASTVGHEQYF.

Here the CDR3 reads CASSSTLGSNEQYF. In DNA form, the CDR3 reads TGTGCCAGCAGTTCCACGCTAGGGTCCAACGAGCAGTACTTC. The J gene is TRBJ2-7, the V gene TRBV6-1, with D unresolved. This CDR3 spans 14 amino acids. CDR1 MNHNS and CDR2 SASEGT come from the germline V gene. Trimming removed 5 bases at V and 5 bases at J, with 16 bases between.

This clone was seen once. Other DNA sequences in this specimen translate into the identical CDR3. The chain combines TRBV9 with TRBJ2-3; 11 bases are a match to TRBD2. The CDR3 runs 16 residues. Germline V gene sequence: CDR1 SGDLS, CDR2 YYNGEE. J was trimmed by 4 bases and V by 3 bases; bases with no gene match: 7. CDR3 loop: CASSALAGGPADTQYF. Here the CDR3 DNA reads TGTGCCAGCAGCGCTCTAGCGGGGGGCCCAGCAGATACGCAGTATTTT.

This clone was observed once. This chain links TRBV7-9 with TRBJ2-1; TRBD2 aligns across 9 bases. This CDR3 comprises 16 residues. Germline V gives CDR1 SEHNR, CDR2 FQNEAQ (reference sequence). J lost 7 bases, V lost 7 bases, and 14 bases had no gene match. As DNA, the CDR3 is TGTGCCAGCACCCCGCGGATAGCGGGAGTTGGAAATGAGCAGTTCTTC. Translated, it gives CASTPRIAGVGNEQFF.

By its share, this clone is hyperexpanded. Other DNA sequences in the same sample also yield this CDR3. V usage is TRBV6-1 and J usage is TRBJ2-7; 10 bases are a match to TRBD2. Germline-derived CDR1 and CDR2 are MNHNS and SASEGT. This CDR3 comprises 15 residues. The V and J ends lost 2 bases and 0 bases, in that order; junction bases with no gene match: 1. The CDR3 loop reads CASSETSGISYEQYF. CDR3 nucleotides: TGTGCCAGCAGTGAAACTAGCGGGATCTCCTACGAGCAGTACTTC.

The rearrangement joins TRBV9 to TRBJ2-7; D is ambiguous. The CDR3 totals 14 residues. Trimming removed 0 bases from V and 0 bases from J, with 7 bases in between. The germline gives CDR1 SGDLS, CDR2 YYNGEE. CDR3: CASSVVPNSYEQYF. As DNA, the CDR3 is TGTGCCAGCAGCGTAGTACCGAACTCCTACGAGCAGTACTTC.

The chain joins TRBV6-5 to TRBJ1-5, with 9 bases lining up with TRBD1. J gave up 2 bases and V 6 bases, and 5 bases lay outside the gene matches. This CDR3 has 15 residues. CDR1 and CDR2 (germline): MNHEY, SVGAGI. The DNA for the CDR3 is TGTGCCAGCAGGGCGGGACAGGGACGCAATCAGCCCCAGCATTTT. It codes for CASRAGQGRNQPQHF.

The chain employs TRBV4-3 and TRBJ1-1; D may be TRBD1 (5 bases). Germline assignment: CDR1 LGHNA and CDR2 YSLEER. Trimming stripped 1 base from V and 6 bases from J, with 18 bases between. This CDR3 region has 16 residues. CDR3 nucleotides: TGCGCCAGCAGCCAAGGGTTGGGGCGGATTGAGGCTGAAGCTTTCTTT. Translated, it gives CASSQGLGRIEAEAFF.

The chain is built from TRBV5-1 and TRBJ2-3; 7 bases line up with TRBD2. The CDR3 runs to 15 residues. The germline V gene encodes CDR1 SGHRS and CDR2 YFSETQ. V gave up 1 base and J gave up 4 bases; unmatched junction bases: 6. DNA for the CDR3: TGCGCCAGCAGCTTGTATGAGGGAGGGCCAGATACGCAGTATTTT. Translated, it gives CASSLYEGGPDTQYF.